These 23 T cell receptor beta chains were sequenced from one sample in a study of blood T cell repertoires in COVID-19. Generated by immunoSEQ multiplex PCR, the TCRdb table keeps only in-frame clones and is missing some. The sample lists roughly 60,000 clones, roughly 80% occurring once. Sequenced sample: peripheral blood. These TCRs come from a human donor in a cohort sampled during active COVID-19.

The chain combines TRBV12-5 with TRBJ1-2; the match to TRBD1 covers 7 bases. CDR3 length: 13 amino acids. J gave up 7 bases and V 1 base, and 3 bases lay outside the gene matches. Looked up from germline, CDR1 is LGHNT and CDR2 is FRNRAP. In DNA form, the CDR3 reads TGTGCTAGTGGTTTGGCGACAGGGTTTGGCTACACCTTC. Translated, it gives CASGLATGFGYTF.

This clone was seen a few times. The gene calls are TRBV3-1 (or the pseudogene TRBV3-2) and TRBJ2-2, with D hard to call. The CDR3 is made up of 15 amino acids. V lost 2 bases and J 0 bases, leaving 7 bases between the germline ends. CDR1 is LGHDT, CDR2 YNNKEL, per germline (reference sequence). CDR3 in DNA: TGTGCCAGCAGCCAATGGCAGTCGAACACCGGGGAGCTGTTTTTT. Translation gives CASSQWQSNTGELFF.

The rearrangement joins TRBV9 to TRBJ2-7, with D possibly TRBD1 on 6 matching bases. CDR3 length: 14 residues. Germline CDR1 and CDR2: SGDLS and YYNGEE. The V end was cut by 4 bases, the J end by 1 base, with 12 bases between. The CDR3 loop is CASSPRTASYEQYF. The CDR3 region has the DNA TGTGCCAGCAGCCCCCGGACAGCTTCCTACGAGCAGTACTTC.

The rearrangement joins TRBV10-2 to TRBJ2-3, with a weak D call TRBD1 (6 bases). The CDR3 extends over 16 amino acids. Germline V lookup: CDR1 WSHSY, CDR2 SAAADI. The ends were cut back, 3 bases at V and 0 bases at J, with 13 bases in the middle. CDR3 bases: TGCGCCAGCAGTGATTTAGGGACAACAAGCACAGATACGCAGTATTTT. Its translation is CASSDLGTTSTDTQYF.

The rearrangement links TRBV5-1 to TRBJ2-1; D gene uncertain. The CDR3 extends over 15 amino acids. Looked up from germline, CDR1 is SGHRS and CDR2 is YFSETQ. V shed 4 bases and J shed 0 bases, with 11 bases lying between them. As DNA, the CDR3 is TGCGCCAGCAGCATCACATGGAGCTCCTACAATGAGCAGTTCTTC. Translating gives CASSITWSSYNEQFF.

The J gene is TRBJ1-1, the V gene TRBV19; 10 bases line up with TRBD1. J gave up 5 bases and V 5 bases, and 8 bases lay outside the gene matches. The germline V gene has CDR1 LNHDA and CDR2 SQIVND (reference sequence). The CDR3 is made up of 15 amino acids. In DNA, the CDR3 is TGTGCCAGTAGTCCCTGGGACAGGGGAGGTACTGAAGCTTTCTTT. It encodes CASSPWDRGGTEAFF.

This clone was detected once. The CDR3 is CASSPRTSGPSYNEQFF. The CDR3 nucleotides read TGTGCCAGCAGCCCCAGGACTAGCGGGCCCTCCTACAATGAGCAGTTCTTC. This rearrangement joins TRBV11-2 to TRBJ2-1, with TRBD2 identical over 11 bases. Trimming at V came to 5 bases and at J to 0 bases, leaving 6 bases not matched to a gene. The CDR3 is 17 amino acids. Germline CDR1 reads SGHAT; CDR2 reads FQNNGV.

This clone appeared a few times. This chain connects TRBV5-6 to TRBJ1-5, with 12 bases that match TRBD1. Trimming at V came to 4 bases and at J to 4 bases, leaving 9 bases not matched to a gene. The CDR3 is 17 amino acids. Germline V lookup: CDR1 SGHDT, CDR2 YYEEEE. CDR3 bases: TGTGCCAGCAGCAAGGGGGACAGGGGGCGTAGGAATCAGCCCCAGCATTTT. It yields the protein CASSKGDRGRRNQPQHF.

This rearrangement joins TRBV4-3 to TRBJ2-2, with D unresolved. The CDR3 is made up of 16 amino acids. Germline values: CDR1 LGHNA, CDR2 YSLEER. V gave up 4 bases and J gave up 0 bases, with 12 bases separating them. The CDR3 protein is CASSPMAMTNTGELFF. As DNA, the CDR3 is TGCGCCAGCAGCCCGATGGCCATGACGAACACCGGGGAGCTGTTTTTT.

The V call is TRBV7-9, the J call TRBJ2-3; D is perhaps TRBD1 (6 bases). Per germline, CDR1 SEHNR and CDR2 FQNEAQ (reference sequence). The ends were cut back, 0 bases at V and 5 bases at J, with 12 bases in the middle. The CDR3 spans 15 residues. CDR3 protein: CASSLAGQGKDTQYF. CDR3 nucleotides: TGTGCCAGCAGCTTAGCGGGGCAGGGGAAAGATACGCAGTATTTT.

The chain couples TRBV7-2 to TRBJ2-1; 12 bases line up with TRBD2. The CDR3 runs 16 residues. With V trimmed by 5 bases and J by 10 bases, 12 bases remained unmatched. The germline V gene encodes CDR1 SGHTA and CDR2 FQGNSA. The CDR3 loop reads CASSGTLAGGRREQFF. The CDR3 bases are TGTGCCAGCAGCGGCACCCTAGCGGGGGGGCGGCGGGAGCAGTTCTTC.

The V call is TRBV19, the J call TRBJ1-6; the match to TRBD1 covers 7 bases. Germline CDR1 and CDR2: LNHDA and SQIVND (reference sequence). The CDR3 runs 14 residues. The V segment lost 7 bases and the J segment 7 bases; nucleotides outside the gene matches: 7. The CDR3 DNA is TGTGCCAGTACTACCGGGACAGCGAATTCACCCCTCCACTTT. Its translation is CASTTGTANSPLHF.

J is TRBJ2-7 and V is TRBV6-1; 11 bases agree with TRBD2. V gave up 3 bases and J gave up 3 bases; unmatched junction bases: 16. The length of the CDR3 is 19 residues. Germline CDR1 is MNHNS and CDR2 is SASEGT. This CDR3 is CASSDPPPLAGVQIYEQYF. The CDR3 DNA is TGTGCCAGCAGTGACCCCCCACCACTAGCGGGAGTACAAATCTACGAGCAGTACTTC.

The V call is TRBV5-4, the J call TRBJ1-1, with D possibly TRBD1 on 5 matching bases. There are 14 residues in the CDR3. Germline V gene sequence: CDR1 SGHNT, CDR2 YYREEE (reference sequence). Deletions cut 0 bases from V and 1 base from J, with 7 bases between. The CDR3 region has the DNA TGTGCCAGCAGCTTGGTTCAGGGGAACACTGAAGCTTTCTTT. The encoded protein is CASSLVQGNTEAFF. The entire variable domain, with the rest obtained from reference TRBV5-4 and TRBJ1-1, is as follows: ETGVTQSPTHLIKTRGQQVTLRCSSQSGHNTVSWYQQALGQGPQFIFQYYREEENGRGNFPPRFSGLQFPNYSSELNVNALELDDSALYLCASSLVQGNTEAFFGQGTRLTVV.

This clone was seen just once. CDR3 DNA sequence: TGTGCCAGCAGCTTCGGGCTCCGAGGGACAGGGATGGGAAACACTGAAGCTTTCTTT. This codes for CASSFGLRGTGMGNTEAFF. The chain combines TRBV7-8 with TRBJ1-1; 9 bases line up with TRBD1. With V trimmed by 3 bases and J by 2 bases, 16 bases remained unmatched. The CDR3 is 19 amino acids. Germline V CDR1 and CDR2: SGHVS, FQNEAQ.

The CDR3 DNA reads TGTGCCAGCAGACGCAGGGATGGCCCCTATAATTCACCCCTCCACTTT. This codes for CASRRRDGPYNSPLHF. The genes are TRBV27 and TRBJ1-6; the D gene is possibly TRBD1 (5 bases). This CDR3 has 16 amino acids. Trimming took 6 bases from V and 2 from J, leaving 14 bases between them. Looked up from germline, CDR1 is MNHEY and CDR2 is SMNVEV (reference sequence).

This clone was observed once. The V gene is TRBV3-1 (or the pseudogene TRBV3-2), the J gene TRBJ2-4; D is unclear. The CDR3 is 15 residues long. Germline values: CDR1 LGHDT, CDR2 YNNKEL (reference sequence). Between the trimmed V and J ends, which lost 2 bases and 0 bases, there was a span of 8 bases. The CDR3 loop reads CASSQQQLAKNIQYF. The CDR3 DNA reads TGTGCCAGCAGCCAACAACAGCTAGCCAAAAACATTCAGTACTTC.

The rearrangement joins TRBV3-1 (or the pseudogene TRBV3-2) to TRBJ1-2; no firm D call. The CDR3 consists of 13 residues. In germline, CDR1 is LGHDT, CDR2 YNNKEL (reference sequence). The ends were cut back, 0 bases at V and 4 bases at J, with 6 bases in the middle. In nucleotides, the CDR3 is TGTGCCAGCAGCCAAGAGATAGTCTATGGCTACACCTTC. This codes for CASSQEIVYGYTF.

The genes are TRBV4-1 and TRBJ2-3; 7 nucleotides line up with TRBD2. The germline V gene encodes CDR1 MGHRA and CDR2 YSYEKL. With 0 bases clipped from V and 2 bases from J, the junction kept 2 bases outside the gene matches. The CDR3 covers 15 residues. CDR3 sequence reads: CASSQEGDYTDTQYF. CDR3 bases: TGCGCCAGCAGCCAAGAGGGGGACTACACAGATACGCAGTATTTT.

The chain recombines TRBV28 with TRBJ2-5; 9 bases map to TRBD1. CDR3 length equals 11 residues. Germline V gene data show CDR1 as MDHEN and CDR2 as SYDVKM. Unmatched junction bases numbered 0, after V lost 8 bases and J lost 5 bases. CDR3 nucleotide sequence: TGTGCCAGCGACAGGGGGGAGACCCAGTACTTC. Its translation: CASDRGETQYF.

The chain joins TRBV6-6 to TRBJ1-2; weak D call: TRBD1 (5 bases). The CDR3 is 14 residues long. Germline lookup yields CDR1 MNHNY and CDR2 SVGAGI (reference sequence). V lost 0 bases and J lost 4, with 9 bases in between. The CDR3 bases are TGTGCCAGCAGTTACTCGGGCCAGGGCTATGGCTACACCTTC. It encodes CASSYSGQGYGYTF.

The rearrangement links TRBV11-1 to TRBJ1-1, with TRBD1 matching 7 bases. J was trimmed by 1 base and V by 5 bases; bases with no gene match: 4. Germline V gives CDR1 SGHAT, CDR2 FQDESV (reference sequence). The CDR3 contains 14 residues. CDR3: CASSRGQTNTEAFF. The CDR3 nucleotides read TGTGCCAGCAGCCGGGGACAGACGAACACTGAAGCTTTCTTT.

The V and J genes are TRBV27 and TRBJ1-1; no clear D gene. CDR3 size: 12 residues. Germline V gene sequence: CDR1 MNHEY, CDR2 SMNVEV (reference sequence). Trimming took 6 bases from V and 4 from J, leaving 9 bases between them. The CDR3 protein is CASSRPGTEAFF. The CDR3 DNA sequence: TGTGCCAGCAGCCGTCCAGGCACTGAAGCTTTCTTT.